These 7 T cell receptor beta chains were sequenced from one sample in a study of graft-versus-host responses after intestinal transplantation. Only in-frame clones appear in the TCRdb table, and some are missing; sequencing was by immunoSEQ multiplex PCR. The sample consists of some 41,000 clones, about 92% of them appearing once. The input for sequencing was PBMCs, taken around 730 days after intestinal transplantation. The source of these receptors is a human patient who received an intestinal transplant, so some T cells may come from the graft donor.

The chain uses TRBV7-2 and TRBJ2-2; 9 bases map to TRBD1. This CDR3 contains 18 residues. Germline values: CDR1 SGHTA, CDR2 FQGNSA. V lost 4 bases to trimming and J lost 4 bases; unmatched junction nucleotides: 13. The CDR3 DNA reads TGTGCCAGCAGCTCGAACCTGCCGGGACAGGGATCCACCGGGGAGCTGTTTTTT. The encoded protein is CASSSNLPGQGSTGELFF.

This sequence joins TRBV6-4 and TRBJ2-3, with D perhaps TRBD1 (5 bases). Germline CDR1 and CDR2: MRHNA and SNTAGT. V was trimmed by 2 bases and J by 2 bases, leaving 11 bases between them. This CDR3 has 15 amino acids. CDR3 nucleotide sequence: TGTGCCAGCAGTGACATGGACACCATCACAGATACGCAGTATTTT. This translates into CASSDMDTITDTQYF.

The rearrangement joins TRBV2 to TRBJ2-3; D is possibly TRBD1 (5 bases). CDR3 length: 15 residues. Germline loops: CDR1 SNHLY, CDR2 FYNNEI. Trimming removed 6 bases from V and 2 bases from J, with 15 bases in between. The DNA of the CDR3 is TGTGCCAGCAGCCGGCGACAGACTCACACAGATACGCAGTATTTT. Translation gives CASSRRQTHTDTQYF.

The chain combines TRBV6-5 with TRBJ2-5; D unresolved. Germline CDR1 and CDR2: MNHEY and SVGAGI. The V end was cut by 7 bases, the J end by 5 bases, with 8 bases between. CDR3 length: 11 amino acids. This CDR3 reads CASKSGETQYF. CDR3 nucleotides: TGTGCCAGCAAATCTGGGGAGACCCAGTACTTC.

V and J are TRBV7-3 and TRBJ2-3, with a possible D match to TRBD2 (6 bases). There are 15 residues in the CDR3. V was cut by 1 base and J by 0 bases, with 8 bases left in between. Germline V CDR1 and CDR2: SGHTA, FQGTGA. CDR3 nucleotides: TGTGCCAGCAGCTTAAGGGGGGATAGCACAGATACGCAGTATTTT. Amino acids: CASSLRGDSTDTQYF.

The chain's CDR3 is CASSRDFNEQFF. The CDR3 DNA is TGTGCCAGCAGCCGGGACTTCAATGAGCAGTTCTTC. The V gene is TRBV13, the J gene TRBJ2-1; a weak D match, TRBD2 (6 bases). Germline V gene lookup returns CDR1 PRHDT and CDR2 FYEKMQ (reference sequence). Trimming pared 5 bases from V and 6 bases from J, leaving 8 bases between. The CDR3 extends over 12 amino acids.

This chain joins TRBV27 and TRBJ1-1, with D possibly matching TRBD1 (6 bases). The V gene's germline CDR1 is MNHEY and CDR2 SMNVEV (reference sequence). CDR3 length: 16 residues. The V end was cut by 3 bases, the J end by 4 bases, with 18 bases between. In nucleotides, the CDR3 is TGTGCCAGCAGTTTCGTCGTGGAGGGGGGGGGCACTGAAGCTTTCTTT. Encoded protein: CASSFVVEGGGTEAFF.